The clone carrying this TCR beta chain was seen only once. This sample is drawn from a study of shared clonotypes between healthy human individuals. Only in-frame clones appear in the TCRdb table, and some are missing; sequencing was by immunoSEQ multiplex PCR. This sample has over a million clones, with about 80% found just once. J was trimmed by 7 bases and V by 2 bases; bases with no gene match: 7. Per the germline V gene, CDR1 is SGHAT and CDR2 is FQNNGV. The CDR3 loop spans 15 amino acids. The TCR originated in a man between 18 and 29 years old in good health. The rearrangement joins TRBV11-2 to TRBJ2-1; 8 bases fit TRBD2. The specimen sequenced was memory CD4+ T cells sorted from blood. This sample's subset: CD45RA-negative fraction. CDR3 in DNA: TGTGCCAGCAGCTTACAGGCTAGCGGGTATAATGAGCAGTTCTTC. Protein sequence: CASSLQASGYNEQFF.